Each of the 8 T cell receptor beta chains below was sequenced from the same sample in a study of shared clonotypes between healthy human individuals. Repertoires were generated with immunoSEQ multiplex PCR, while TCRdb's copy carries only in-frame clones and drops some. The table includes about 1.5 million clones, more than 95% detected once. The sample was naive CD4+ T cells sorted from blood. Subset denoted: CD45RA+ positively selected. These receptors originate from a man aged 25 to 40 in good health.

The CDR3 DNA is TGTGCCAGCAGCTCCCTCTTCGGATACGAGCAGTACTTC. Amino acids: CASSSLFGYEQYF. The chain joins TRBV11-2 to TRBJ2-7; D gene ambiguous. The germline V gene encodes CDR1 SGHAT and CDR2 FQNNGV. V lost 4 bases and J lost 4, with 11 bases in between. The CDR3 is 13 residues long.

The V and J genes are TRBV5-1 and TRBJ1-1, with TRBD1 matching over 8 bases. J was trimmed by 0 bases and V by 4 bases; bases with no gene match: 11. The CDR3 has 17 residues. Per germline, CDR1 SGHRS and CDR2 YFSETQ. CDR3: CASSLGGYRGMNTEAFF. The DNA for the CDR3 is TGCGCCAGCAGCCTTGGGGGATACAGGGGGATGAACACTGAAGCTTTCTTT.

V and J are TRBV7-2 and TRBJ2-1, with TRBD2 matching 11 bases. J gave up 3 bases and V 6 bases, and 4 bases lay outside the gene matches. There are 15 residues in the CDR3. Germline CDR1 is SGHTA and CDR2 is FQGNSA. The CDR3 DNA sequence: TGTGCCAGCAGTTGGACTAGCGGGTACTACAATGAGCAGTTCTTC. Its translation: CASSWTSGYYNEQFF.

Here the CDR3 reads CASGPQGTTYEQYF. The CDR3, as DNA: TGTGCCAGCGGCCCCCAGGGCACTACCTACGAGCAGTACTTC. The chain is built from TRBV28 and TRBJ2-7; TRBD1 is a possible D gene (5 bases). Trimming removed 8 bases from V and 2 bases from J, with 16 bases in between. Per germline, CDR1 MDHEN and CDR2 SYDVKM. CDR3 length: 14 amino acids.

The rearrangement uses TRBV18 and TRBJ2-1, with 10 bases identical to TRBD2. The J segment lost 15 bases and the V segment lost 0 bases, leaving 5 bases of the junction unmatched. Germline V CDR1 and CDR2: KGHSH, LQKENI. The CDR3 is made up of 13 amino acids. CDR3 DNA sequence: TGTGCCAGCTCACCACCTGGACTAGCGGACCTGTTCTTC. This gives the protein CASSPPGLADLFF.

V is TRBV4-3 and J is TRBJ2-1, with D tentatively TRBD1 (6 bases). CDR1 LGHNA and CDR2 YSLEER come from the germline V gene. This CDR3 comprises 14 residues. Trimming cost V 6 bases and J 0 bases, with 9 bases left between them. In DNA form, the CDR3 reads TGCGCCAGCAGTAGGGGGAGCTCCTACAATGAGCAGTTCTTC. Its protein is CASSRGSSYNEQFF.

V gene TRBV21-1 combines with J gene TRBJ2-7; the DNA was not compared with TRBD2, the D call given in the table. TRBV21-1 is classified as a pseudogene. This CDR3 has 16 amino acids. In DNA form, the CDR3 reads TGTGCCAGCAGCCAAACCGAGCGGGAGGAAACCTACGAGCAGTACTTC. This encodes CASSQTEREETYEQYF.

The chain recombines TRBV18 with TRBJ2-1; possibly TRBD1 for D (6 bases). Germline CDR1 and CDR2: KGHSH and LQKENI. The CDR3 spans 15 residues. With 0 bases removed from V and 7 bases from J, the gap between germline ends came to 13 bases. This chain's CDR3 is CASSPPWPTGNEQFF. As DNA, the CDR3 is TGTGCCAGCTCACCACCGTGGCCAACAGGGAATGAGCAGTTCTTC.